The clone carrying this T cell receptor beta chain was detected once. The data stem from a study of cytomegalovirus exposure and HLA in healthy donors. Study-level information: Out of about 410 genotyped donors, roughly 80% belonged to the Caucasian-associated ancestry cluster.

Primers: 60 Vbeta forward and 13 Jbeta reverse. Sequencing was performed with immunoSEQ multiplex PCR; in TCRdb, only in-frame clones are kept and a portion is missing. The repertoire has roughly 200,000 clones, around three quarters of them found once; the top ten carry 0.65% to 0.75%. Germline CDR1 SGHDT, CDR2 YYEEEE. The J segment lost 3 bases and the V segment lost 4 bases, leaving 4 bases of the junction unmatched. The CDR3 is made up of 14 amino acids. The chain has TRBV5-6 and TRBJ1-2; TRBD1 agrees at 9 bases. The sample consisted of PBMCs. This sequence was found in a boy aged 10-17 years in good health and CMV-seronegative. In nucleotides, the CDR3 is TGTGCCAGCAGCATAGGGACAGGGTACTATGGCTACACCTTC. As protein: CASSIGTGYYGYTF.